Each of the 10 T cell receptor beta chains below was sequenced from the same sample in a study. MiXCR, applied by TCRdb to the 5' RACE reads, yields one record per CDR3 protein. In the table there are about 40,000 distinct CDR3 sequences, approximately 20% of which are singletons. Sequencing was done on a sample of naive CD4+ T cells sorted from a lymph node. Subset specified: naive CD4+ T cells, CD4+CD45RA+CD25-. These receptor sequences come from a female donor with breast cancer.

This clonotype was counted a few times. The CDR3 DNA reads TGTGCCAGCAGTTTATCCGGGACAGGGCAAGCTTTCTTT. Translation gives CASSLSGTGQAFF. The rearrangement links TRBV27 to TRBJ1-1; 9 bases are shared with TRBD1. V lost 0 bases to trimming and J lost 9 bases; unmatched junction nucleotides: 2. Germline values: CDR1 MNHEY, CDR2 SMNVEV (reference sequence). This CDR3 has 13 residues.

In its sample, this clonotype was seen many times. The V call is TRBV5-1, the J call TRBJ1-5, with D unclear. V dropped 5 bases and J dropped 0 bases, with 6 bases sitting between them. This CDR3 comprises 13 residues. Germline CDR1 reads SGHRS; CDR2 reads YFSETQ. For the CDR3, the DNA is TGCGCCAGCAGGGGTGATAGCAATCAGCCCCAGCATTTT. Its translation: CASRGDSNQPQHF.

CDR3 nucleotide sequence: TGTGCCAGCAGCCAAACAGGGACCGAGCAGTACTTC. This gives the protein CASSQTGTEQYF. The chain uses TRBV7-6 and TRBJ2-7; weak D call: TRBD1 (6 bases). Germline V gene data show CDR1 as SGHVS and CDR2 as FNYEAQ. Trimming removed 5 bases from V and 6 bases from J, with 11 bases in between. The CDR3 is made up of 12 amino acids.

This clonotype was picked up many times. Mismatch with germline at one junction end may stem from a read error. The DNA for the CDR3 is TGTGCCAGCAGGGAAGGTTACAGCCCCGGGGCCCAGTACTTC. Translation gives CASREGYSPGAQYF. The genes are TRBV6-1 and TRBJ2-5; a weak D match, TRBD2 (5 bases). Looked up from germline, CDR1 is MNHNS and CDR2 is SASEGT. There are 14 residues in the CDR3.

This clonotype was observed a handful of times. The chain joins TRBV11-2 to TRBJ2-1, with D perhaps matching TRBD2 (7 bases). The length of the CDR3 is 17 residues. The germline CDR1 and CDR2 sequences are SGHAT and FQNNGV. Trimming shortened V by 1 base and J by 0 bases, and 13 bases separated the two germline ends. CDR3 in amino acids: CASSLGGGASSYNEQFF. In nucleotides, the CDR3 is TGTGCCAGCAGCTTAGGGGGGGGGGCGAGCTCCTACAATGAGCAGTTCTTC. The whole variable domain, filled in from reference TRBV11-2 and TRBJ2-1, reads EAGVAQSPRYKIIEKRQSVAFWCNPISGHATLYWYQQILGQGPKLLIQFQNNGVVDDSQLPKDRFSAERLKGVDSTLKIQPAKLEDSAVYLCASSLGGGASSYNEQFFGPGTRLTVL.

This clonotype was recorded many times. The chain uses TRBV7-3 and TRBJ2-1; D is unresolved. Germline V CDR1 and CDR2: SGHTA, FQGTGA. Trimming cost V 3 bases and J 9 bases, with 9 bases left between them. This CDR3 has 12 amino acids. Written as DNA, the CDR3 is TGTGCCAGCAGCTTCGCAGGCGGTGAGCAGTTCTTC. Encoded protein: CASSFAGGEQFF.

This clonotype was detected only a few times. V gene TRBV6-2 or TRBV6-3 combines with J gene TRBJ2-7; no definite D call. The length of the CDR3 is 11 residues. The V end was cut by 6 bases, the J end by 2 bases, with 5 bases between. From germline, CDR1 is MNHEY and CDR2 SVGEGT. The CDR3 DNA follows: TGTGCCAGCAGCTGGGCCTACGAGCAGTACTTC. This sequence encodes CASSWAYEQYF.

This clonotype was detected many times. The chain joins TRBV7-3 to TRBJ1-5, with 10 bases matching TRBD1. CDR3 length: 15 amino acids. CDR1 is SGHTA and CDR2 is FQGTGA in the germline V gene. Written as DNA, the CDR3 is TGTGCAGAAAAGACCGGGACAGGGGGCAATCAGCCCCAGCATTTT. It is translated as CAEKTGTGGNQPQHF.

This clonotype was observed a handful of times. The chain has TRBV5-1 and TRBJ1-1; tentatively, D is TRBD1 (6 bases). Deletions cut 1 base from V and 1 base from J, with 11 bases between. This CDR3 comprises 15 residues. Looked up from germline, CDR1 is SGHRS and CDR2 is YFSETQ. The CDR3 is CASSLQGQGNTEAFF. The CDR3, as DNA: TGCGCCAGCAGCTTGCAGGGGCAAGGGAACACTGAAGCTTTCTTT.

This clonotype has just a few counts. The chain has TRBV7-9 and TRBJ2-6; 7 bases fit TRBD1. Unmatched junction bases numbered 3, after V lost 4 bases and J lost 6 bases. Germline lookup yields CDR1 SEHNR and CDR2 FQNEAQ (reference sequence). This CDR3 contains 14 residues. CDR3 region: CASSSDRSANVLTF. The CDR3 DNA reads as TGTGCCAGCAGCTCGGACAGGTCGGCCAACGTCCTGACTTTC.